What follows are 5 T cell receptor beta chains derived from one specimen sequenced in a study of prognosis after radiotherapy for stage I lung cancer. Genomic DNA was subjected to two-round multiplex PCR for amplification of TCR beta CDR3. The first PCR round targeted every TRBV and TRBJ gene with specific primers. One entry per CDR3 protein, called by TCRdb with MiXCR from the multiplex PCR reads. The sample holds some 30,000 distinct CDR3 sequences, 40% to 50% seen once. This material consisted of PBMCs, taken before or after stereotactic body radiation therapy (not recorded which). These receptors were collected from a donor of 50 years or more with non-small cell lung cancer.

This rearrangement joins TRBV15 to TRBJ1-4; D might be TRBD1 (5 bases). This CDR3 contains 16 residues. Germline CDR1 reads LNHNV; CDR2 reads YYDKDF (reference sequence). V was trimmed by 3 bases and J by 7 bases, leaving 18 bases between them. CDR3 sequence: CATSSDAGGFGEKLFF. In DNA form, the CDR3 reads TGTGCCACCAGCAGCGATGCGGGGGGGTTTGGTGAAAAACTGTTTTTT.

The V call is TRBV7-2, the J call TRBJ2-1; TRBD2 agrees at 7 bases. Germline CDR1 is SGHTA and CDR2 is FQGNSA. CDR3 length: 19 residues. V lost 2 bases, J lost 7 bases, and 20 bases stayed unmatched. For the CDR3, the DNA is TGTGCCAGCAGCTTACGGCAATGGGGGGGAGGTTTTGGTGTGAATGAGCAGTTCTTC. Protein sequence: CASSLRQWGGGFGVNEQFF.

The rearrangement uses TRBV19 and TRBJ2-7, with D possibly matching TRBD2 (5 bases). The CDR3 has 13 amino acids. Trimming removed 3 bases at V and 3 bases at J, with 9 bases between. Germline values: CDR1 LNHDA, CDR2 SQIVND (reference sequence). The CDR3: CASSIRDGYEQYF. DNA of the CDR3: TGTGCCAGTAGTATTCGGGATGGCTACGAGCAGTACTTC. The full variable domain, in which reference TRBV19 and TRBJ2-7 provide the parts outside the CDR3, is DGGITQSPKYLFRKEGQNVTLSCEQNLNHDAMYWYRQDPGQGLRLIYYSQIVNDFQKGDIAEGYSVSREKKESFPLTVTSAQKNPTAFYLCASSIRDGYEQYFGPGTRLTVT.

This clonotype was counted many times. This chain links TRBV7-2 with TRBJ2-1; D is ambiguous. Germline values: CDR1 SGHTA, CDR2 FQGNSA. The CDR3 contains 12 residues. The ends were cut back, 2 bases at V and 9 bases at J, with 8 bases in the middle. The CDR3 DNA is TGTGCCAGCAGCTTAAGTGGTGGTGAGCAGTTCTTC. Translated, it gives CASSLSGGEQFF.

This clonotype was seen repeatedly, ten times or more. A junction boundary mismatches the germline segment, possibly from a read error. The V and J genes are TRBV7-7 and TRBJ1-2; 7 positions match TRBD1. The germline CDR1 and CDR2 sequences are SSHAT and FNYEAQ (reference sequence). The CDR3 contains 14 residues. CDR3 bases: TGTGCTAGCAGCCGTGACAGGGTTGCCTATGGCTACACCTTC. Translated: CASSRDRVAYGYTF.